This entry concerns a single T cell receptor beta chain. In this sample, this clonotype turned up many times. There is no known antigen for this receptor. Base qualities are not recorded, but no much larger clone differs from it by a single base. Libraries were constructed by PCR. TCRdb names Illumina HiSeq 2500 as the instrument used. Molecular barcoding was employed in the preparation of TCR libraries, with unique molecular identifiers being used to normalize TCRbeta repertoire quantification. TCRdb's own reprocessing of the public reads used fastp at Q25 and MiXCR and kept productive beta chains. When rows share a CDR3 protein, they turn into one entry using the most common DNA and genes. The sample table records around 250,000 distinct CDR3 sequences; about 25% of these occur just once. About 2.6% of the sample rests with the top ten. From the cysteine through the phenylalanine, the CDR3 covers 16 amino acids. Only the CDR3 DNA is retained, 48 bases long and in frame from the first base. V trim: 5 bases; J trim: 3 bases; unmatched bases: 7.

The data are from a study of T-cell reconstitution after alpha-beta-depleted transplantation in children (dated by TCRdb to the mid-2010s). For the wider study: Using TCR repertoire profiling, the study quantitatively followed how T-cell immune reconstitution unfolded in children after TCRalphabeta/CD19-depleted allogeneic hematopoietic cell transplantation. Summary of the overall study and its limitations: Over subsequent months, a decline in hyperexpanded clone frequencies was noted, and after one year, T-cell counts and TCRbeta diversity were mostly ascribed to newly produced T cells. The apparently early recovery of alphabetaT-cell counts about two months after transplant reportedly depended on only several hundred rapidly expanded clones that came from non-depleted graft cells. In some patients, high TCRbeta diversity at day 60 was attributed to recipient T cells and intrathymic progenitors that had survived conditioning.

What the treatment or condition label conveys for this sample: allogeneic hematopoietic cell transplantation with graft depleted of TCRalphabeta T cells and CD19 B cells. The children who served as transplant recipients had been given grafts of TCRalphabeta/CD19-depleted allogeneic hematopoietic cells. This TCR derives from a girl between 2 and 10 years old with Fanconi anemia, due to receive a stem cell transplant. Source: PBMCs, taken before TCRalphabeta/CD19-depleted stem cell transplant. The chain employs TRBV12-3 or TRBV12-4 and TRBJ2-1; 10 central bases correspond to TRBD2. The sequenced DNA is TGTGCCAGCAGTCCTTGGCTAGCGGGGGACTACAATGAGCAGTTCTTC. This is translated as CASSPWLAGDYNEQFF.